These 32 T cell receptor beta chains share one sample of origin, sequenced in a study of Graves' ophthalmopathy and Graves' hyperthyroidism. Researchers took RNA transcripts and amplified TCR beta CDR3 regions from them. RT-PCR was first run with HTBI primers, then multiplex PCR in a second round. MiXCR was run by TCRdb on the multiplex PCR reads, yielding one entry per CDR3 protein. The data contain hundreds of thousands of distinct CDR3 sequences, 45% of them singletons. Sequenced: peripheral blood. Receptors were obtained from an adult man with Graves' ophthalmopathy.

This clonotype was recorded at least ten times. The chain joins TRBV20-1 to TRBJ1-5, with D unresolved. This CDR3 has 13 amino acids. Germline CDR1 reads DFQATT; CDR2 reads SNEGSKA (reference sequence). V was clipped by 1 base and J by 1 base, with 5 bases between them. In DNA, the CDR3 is TGCAGTGCTAGAGTCAGCAGCAATCAGCCCCAGCATTTT. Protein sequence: CSARVSSNQPQHF.

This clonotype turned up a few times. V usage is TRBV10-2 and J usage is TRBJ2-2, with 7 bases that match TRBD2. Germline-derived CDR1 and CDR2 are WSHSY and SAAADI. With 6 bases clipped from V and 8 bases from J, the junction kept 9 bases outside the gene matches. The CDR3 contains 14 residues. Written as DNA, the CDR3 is TGCGCCAGCAGCGAGCGGACTAGTGGGGGGGAGCTGTTTTTT. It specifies CASSERTSGGELFF.

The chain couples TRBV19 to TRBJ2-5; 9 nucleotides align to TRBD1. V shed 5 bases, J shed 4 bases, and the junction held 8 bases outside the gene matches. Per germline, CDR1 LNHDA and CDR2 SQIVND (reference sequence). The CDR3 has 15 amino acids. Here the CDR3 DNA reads TGTGCCAGTAGTCCCGGGACAGGGTATTCAGAGACCCAGTACTTC. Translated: CASSPGTGYSETQYF.

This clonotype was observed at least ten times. Written as DNA, the CDR3 is TGTGCCACCAGCGCCCGGGACAGGGGTAGTTCACCCCTCCACTTT. Its translation is CATSARDRGSSPLHF. The chain is built from TRBV15 and TRBJ1-6, with 10 bases fitting TRBD1. Trimming cost V 5 bases and J 9 bases; bases outside gene matches: 7. This CDR3 comprises 15 residues. Per germline, CDR1 LNHNV and CDR2 YYDKDF (reference sequence).

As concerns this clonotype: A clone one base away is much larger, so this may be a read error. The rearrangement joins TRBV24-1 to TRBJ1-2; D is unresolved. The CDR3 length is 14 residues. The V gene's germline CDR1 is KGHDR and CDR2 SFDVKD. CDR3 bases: TGTGCCACCGGTGATCGAACGGTAAACTATGGCTACACCTTC. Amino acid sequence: CATGDRTVNYGYTF.

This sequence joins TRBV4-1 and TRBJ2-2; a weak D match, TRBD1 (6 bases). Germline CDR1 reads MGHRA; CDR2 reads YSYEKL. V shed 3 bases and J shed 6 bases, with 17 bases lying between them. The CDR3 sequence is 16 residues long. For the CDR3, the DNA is TGCGCCAGCAGCCACCCGACAGGACGCACCGCCGGGGAGCTGTTTTTT. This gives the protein CASSHPTGRTAGELFF.

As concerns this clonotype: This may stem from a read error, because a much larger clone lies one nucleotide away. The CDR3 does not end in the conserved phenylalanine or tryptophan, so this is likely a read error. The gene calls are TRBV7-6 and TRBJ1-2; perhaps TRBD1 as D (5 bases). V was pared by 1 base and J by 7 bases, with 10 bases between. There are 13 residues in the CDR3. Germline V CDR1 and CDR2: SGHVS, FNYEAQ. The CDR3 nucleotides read TGTGCCAGCAGCTTAGTGGGGGTTCGTGGCTACACCCTC. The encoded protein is CASSLVGVRGYTL.

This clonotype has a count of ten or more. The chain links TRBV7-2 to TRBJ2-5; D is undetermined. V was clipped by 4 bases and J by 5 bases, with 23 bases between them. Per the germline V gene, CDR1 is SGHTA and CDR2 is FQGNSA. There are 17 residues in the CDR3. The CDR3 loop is CASSSPSTARPGETQYF. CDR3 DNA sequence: TGTGCCAGCAGCTCACCTAGTACGGCACGACCCGGGGAGACCCAGTACTTC.

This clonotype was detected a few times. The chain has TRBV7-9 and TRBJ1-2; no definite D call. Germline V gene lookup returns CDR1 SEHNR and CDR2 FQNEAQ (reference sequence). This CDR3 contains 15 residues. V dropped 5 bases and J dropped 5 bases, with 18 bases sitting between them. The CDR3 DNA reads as TGTGCCAGCAGCCCTCTCCTCCGCGCCCCTTATGGCTACACCTTC. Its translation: CASSPLLRAPYGYTF.

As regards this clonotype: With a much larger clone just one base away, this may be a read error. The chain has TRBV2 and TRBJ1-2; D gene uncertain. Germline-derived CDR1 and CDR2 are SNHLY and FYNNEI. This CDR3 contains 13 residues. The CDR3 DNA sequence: TGTGCCGGCAGTGAAGAGTTGGCTTCTGGCTACACCTTC. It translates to CAGSEELASGYTF.

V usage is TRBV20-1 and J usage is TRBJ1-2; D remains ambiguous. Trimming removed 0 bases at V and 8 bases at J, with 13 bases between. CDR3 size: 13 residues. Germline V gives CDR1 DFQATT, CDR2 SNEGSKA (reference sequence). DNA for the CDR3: TGCAGTGCTAGAGATATTGAGGATAAGGGCTACACCTTC. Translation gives CSARDIEDKGYTF.

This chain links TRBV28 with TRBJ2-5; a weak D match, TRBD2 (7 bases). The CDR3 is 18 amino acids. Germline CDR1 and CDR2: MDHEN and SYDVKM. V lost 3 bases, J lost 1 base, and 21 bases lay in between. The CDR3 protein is CASSFGLVGAQTQETQYF. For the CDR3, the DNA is TGTGCCAGCAGTTTCGGACTAGTGGGGGCCCAAACCCAAGAGACCCAGTACTTC. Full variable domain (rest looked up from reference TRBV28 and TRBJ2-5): DVKVTQSSRYLVKRTGEKVFLECVQDMDHENMFWYRQDPGLGLRLIYFSYDVKMKEKGDIPEGYSVSREKKERFSLILESASTNQTSMYLCASSFGLVGAQTQETQYFGPGTRLLVL.

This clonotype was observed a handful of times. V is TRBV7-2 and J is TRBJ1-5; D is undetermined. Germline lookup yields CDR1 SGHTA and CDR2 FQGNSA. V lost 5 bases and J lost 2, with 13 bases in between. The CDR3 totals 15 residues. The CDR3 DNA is TGTGCCAGCAGCCAAAGGAGGGTTCGCAATCAGCCCCAGCATTTT. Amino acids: CASSQRRVRNQPQHF.

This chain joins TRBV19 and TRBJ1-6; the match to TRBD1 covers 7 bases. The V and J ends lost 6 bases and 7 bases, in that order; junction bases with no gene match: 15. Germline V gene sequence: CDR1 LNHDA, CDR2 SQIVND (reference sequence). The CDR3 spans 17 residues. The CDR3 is CASSTRNLQGRNSPLHF. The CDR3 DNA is TGTGCCAGTAGCACCCGAAACCTACAGGGGAGGAATTCACCCCTCCACTTT. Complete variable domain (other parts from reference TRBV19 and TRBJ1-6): DGGITQSPKYLFRKEGQNVTLSCEQNLNHDAMYWYRQDPGQGLRLIYYSQIVNDFQKGDIAEGYSVSREKKESFPLTVTSAQKNPTAFYLCASSTRNLQGRNSPLHFGNGTRLTVT.

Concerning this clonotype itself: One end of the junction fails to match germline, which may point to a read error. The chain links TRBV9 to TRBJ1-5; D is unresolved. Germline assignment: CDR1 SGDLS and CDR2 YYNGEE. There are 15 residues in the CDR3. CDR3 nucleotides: TGTGCCAGCAGCGCCGATGGTGTTAGCAGTCAGCCCCAGCATTTT. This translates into CASSADGVSSQPQHF.

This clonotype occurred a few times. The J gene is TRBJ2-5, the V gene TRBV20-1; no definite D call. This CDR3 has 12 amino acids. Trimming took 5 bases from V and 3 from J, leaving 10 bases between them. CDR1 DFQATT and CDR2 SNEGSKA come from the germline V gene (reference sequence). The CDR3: CSAATGEETQYF. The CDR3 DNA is TGCAGTGCTGCGACGGGTGAAGAGACCCAGTACTTC.

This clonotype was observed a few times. The CDR3 bases are TGCAGTGCTAGAGATCGACGGCCGAACTCCGACTATGGCTACACCTTC. It encodes CSARDRRPNSDYGYTF. This chain links TRBV20-1 with TRBJ1-2; D is ambiguous. Per the germline V gene, CDR1 is DFQATT and CDR2 is SNEGSKA (reference sequence). Trimming left V 0 bases short and J 3 bases short, with 17 bases between. The CDR3 loop spans 16 amino acids.

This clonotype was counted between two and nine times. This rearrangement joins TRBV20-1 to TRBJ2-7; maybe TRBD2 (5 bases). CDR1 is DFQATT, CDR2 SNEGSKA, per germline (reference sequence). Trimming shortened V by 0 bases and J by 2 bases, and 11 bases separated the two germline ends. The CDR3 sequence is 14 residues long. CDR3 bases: TGCAGTGCTAGAGAGGCGTTGGGAGCCTACGAGCAGTACTTC. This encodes CSAREALGAYEQYF.

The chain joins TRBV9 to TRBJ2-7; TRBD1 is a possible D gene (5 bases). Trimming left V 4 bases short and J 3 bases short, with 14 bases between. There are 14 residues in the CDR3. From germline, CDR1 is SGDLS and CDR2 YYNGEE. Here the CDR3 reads CASSLFQTVYEQYF. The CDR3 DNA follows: TGTGCCAGCAGCTTGTTTCAGACAGTCTACGAGCAGTACTTC.

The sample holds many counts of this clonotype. CDR3 coding DNA: TGTGCCACCAGCAGAGATCGCGCGGGCGACACCATATATTTT. Its protein product is CATSRDRAGDTIYF. The chain carries TRBV15 and TRBJ1-3; D is undetermined. CDR1 is LNHNV and CDR2 is YYDKDF in the germline V gene (reference sequence). Trimming left V 0 bases short and J 8 bases short, with 11 bases between. The CDR3 is 14 residues long.

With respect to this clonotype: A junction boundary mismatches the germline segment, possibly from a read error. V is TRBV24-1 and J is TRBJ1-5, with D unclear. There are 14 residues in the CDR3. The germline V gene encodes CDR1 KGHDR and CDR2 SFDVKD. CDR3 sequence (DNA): TGTGCCAGCAGTCTTCCGGATCGGCGTCAGCCCCAGCATTTT. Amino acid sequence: CASSLPDRRQPQHF.

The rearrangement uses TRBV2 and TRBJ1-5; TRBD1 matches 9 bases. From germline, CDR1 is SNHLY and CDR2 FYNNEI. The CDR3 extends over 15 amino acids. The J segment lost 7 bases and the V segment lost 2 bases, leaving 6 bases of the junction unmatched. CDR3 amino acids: CASSETGQGYQPQHF. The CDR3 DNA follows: TGTGCCAGCAGTGAAACAGGACAGGGGTACCAGCCCCAGCATTTT.

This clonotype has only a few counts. As DNA, the CDR3 is TGTGCCAGCAGCTTAGAATCCGGACCGCCGGGGACCCAGTACTTC. Protein sequence: CASSLESGPPGTQYF. The chain is built from TRBV7-3 and TRBJ2-5; D uncertain. Germline CDR1 SGHTA, CDR2 FQGTGA. The CDR3 is 15 residues long. Trimming stripped 2 bases from V and 7 bases from J, with 17 bases between.

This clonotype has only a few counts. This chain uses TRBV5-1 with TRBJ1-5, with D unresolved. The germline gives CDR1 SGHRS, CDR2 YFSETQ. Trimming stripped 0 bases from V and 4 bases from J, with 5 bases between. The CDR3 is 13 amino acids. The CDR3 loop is CASSLGFNQPQHF. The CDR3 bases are TGCGCCAGCAGCTTGGGATTTAATCAGCCCCAGCATTTT.

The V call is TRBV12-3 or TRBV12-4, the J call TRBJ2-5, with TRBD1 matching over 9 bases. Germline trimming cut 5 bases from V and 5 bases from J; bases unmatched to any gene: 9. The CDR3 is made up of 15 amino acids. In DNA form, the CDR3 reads TGTGCCAGCAGTCCCGGGACAGGGACCGTTGAGACCCAGTACTTC. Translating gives CASSPGTGTVETQYF.

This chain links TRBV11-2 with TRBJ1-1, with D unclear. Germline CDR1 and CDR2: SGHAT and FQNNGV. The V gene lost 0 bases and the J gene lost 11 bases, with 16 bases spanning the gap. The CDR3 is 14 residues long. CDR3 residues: CASSLDLGVGKAFF. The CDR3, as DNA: TGTGCCAGCAGCTTAGATCTCGGGGTAGGGAAGGCTTTCTTT.

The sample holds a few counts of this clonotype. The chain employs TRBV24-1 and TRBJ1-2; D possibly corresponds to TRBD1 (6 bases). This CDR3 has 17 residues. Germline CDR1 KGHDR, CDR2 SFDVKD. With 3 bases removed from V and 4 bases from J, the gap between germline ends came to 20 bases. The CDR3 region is CATSDGPGHLSSYGYTF. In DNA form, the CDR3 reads TGTGCCACCAGTGATGGGCCGGGACATTTATCTTCCTATGGCTACACCTTC.

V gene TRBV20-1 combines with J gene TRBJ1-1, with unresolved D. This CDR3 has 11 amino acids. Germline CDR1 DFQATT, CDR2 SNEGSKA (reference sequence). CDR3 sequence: CNLFRDTEAFF. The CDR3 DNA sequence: TGCAACTTGTTTAGGGACACTGAAGCTTTCTTT.

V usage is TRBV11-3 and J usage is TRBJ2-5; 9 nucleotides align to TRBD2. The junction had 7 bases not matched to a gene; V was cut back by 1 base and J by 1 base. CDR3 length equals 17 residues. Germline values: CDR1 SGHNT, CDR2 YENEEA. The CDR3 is CASSLGALAGLQETQYF. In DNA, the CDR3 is TGTGCCAGCAGCTTAGGTGCCCTAGCGGGACTCCAAGAGACCCAGTACTTC.

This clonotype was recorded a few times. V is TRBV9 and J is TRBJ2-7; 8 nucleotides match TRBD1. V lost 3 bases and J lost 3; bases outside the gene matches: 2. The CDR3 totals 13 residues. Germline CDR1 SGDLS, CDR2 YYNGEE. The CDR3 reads CASSEGTGYEQYF. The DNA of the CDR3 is TGTGCCAGCAGCGAGGGGACAGGCTACGAGCAGTACTTC.

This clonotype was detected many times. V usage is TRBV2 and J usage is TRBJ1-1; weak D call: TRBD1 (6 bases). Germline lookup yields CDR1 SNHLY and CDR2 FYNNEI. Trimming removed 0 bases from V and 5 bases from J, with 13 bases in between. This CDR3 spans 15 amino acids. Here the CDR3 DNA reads TGTGCCAGCAGTGAAGCCGGAGGGGGATGGACTGAAGCTTTCTTT. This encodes CASSEAGGGWTEAFF.

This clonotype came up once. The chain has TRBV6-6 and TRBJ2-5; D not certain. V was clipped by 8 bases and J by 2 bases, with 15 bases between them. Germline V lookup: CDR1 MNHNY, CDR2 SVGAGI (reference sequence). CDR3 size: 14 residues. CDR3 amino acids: CASRVRWGQETQYF. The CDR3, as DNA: TGTGCCAGCCGAGTCCGTTGGGGTCAAGAGACCCAGTACTTC.